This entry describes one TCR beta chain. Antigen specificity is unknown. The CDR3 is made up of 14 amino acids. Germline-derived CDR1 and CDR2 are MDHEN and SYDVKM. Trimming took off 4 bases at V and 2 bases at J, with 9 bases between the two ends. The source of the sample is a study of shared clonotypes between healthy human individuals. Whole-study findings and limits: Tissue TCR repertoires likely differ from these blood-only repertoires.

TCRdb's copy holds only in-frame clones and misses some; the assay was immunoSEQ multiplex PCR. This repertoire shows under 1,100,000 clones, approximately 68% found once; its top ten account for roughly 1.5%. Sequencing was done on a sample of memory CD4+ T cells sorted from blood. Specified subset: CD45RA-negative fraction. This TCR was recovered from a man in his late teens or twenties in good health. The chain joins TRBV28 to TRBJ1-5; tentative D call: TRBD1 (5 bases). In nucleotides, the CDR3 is TGTGCCAGCAGTTCCCCGGGGGGCAATCAGCCCCAGCATTTT. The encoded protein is CASSSPGGNQPQHF.